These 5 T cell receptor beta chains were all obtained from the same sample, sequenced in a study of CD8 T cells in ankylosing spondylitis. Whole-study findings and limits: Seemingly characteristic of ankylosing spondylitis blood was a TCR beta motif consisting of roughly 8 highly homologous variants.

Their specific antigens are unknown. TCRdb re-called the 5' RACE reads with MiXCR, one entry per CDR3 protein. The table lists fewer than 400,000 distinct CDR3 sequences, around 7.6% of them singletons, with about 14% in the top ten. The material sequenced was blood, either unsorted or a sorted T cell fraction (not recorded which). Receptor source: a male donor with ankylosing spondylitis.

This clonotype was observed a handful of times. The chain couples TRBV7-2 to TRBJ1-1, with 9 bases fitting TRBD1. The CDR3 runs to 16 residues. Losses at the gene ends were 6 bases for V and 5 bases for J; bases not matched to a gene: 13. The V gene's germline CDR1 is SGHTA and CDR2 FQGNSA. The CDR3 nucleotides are TGTGCCAGCAGGACAGGATTACAGGGGGCGAGGACTGAAGCTTTCTTT. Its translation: CASRTGLQGARTEAFF.

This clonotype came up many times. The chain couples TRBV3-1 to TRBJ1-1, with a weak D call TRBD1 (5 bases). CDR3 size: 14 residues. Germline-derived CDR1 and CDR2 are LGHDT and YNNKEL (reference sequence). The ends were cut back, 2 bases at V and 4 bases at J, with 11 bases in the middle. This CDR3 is CASSQWGDATEAFF. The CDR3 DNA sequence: TGTGCCAGCAGCCAATGGGGGGACGCCACTGAAGCTTTCTTT.

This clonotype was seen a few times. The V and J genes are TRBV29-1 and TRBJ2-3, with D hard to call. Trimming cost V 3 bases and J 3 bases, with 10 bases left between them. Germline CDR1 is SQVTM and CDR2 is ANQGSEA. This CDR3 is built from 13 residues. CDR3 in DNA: TGCAGCGTTGATAACTTAGCTACAGATACGCAGTATTTT. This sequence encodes CSVDNLATDTQYF.

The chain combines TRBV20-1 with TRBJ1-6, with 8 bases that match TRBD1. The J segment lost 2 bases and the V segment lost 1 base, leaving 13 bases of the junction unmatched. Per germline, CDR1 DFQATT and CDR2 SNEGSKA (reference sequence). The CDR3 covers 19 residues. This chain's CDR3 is CSARGFQGASGAYNSPLHF. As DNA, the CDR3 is TGCAGTGCTAGAGGGTTCCAGGGGGCGTCGGGCGCCTATAATTCACCCCTCCACTTT.

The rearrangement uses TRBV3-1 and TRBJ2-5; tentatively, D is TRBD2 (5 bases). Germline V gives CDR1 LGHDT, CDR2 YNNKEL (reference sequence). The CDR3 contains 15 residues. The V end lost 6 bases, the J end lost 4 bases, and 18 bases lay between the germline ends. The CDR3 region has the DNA TGTGCCAGCAGACTTGGTGGAAGCGGCAGAGAGACCCAGTACTTC. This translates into CASRLGGSGRETQYF.